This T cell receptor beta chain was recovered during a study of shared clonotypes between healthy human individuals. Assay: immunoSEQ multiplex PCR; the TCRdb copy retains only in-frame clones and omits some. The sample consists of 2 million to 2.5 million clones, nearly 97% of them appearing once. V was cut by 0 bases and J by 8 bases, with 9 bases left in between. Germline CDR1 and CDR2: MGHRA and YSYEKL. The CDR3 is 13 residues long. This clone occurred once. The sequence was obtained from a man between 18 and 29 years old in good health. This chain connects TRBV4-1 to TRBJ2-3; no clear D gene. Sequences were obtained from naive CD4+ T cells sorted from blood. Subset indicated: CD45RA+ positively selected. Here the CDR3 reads CASSQDPVGTQYF. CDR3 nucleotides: TGCGCCAGCAGCCAAGACCCTGTTGGTACGCAGTATTTT.